One and the same sample provided the 24 T cell receptor beta chains below, sequenced in a study of CD8 T cells in ankylosing spondylitis. Study-level points and caveats: Typical of ankylosing spondylitis blood, it appeared, was a TCR beta motif of under 10 highly homologous variants.

One entry per CDR3 protein results from TCRdb running MiXCR on the 5' RACE reads. The table shows 400,000 to 450,000 distinct CDR3 sequences, with 15% to 20% occurring only once. The antigens of these receptors remain unknown. Sequencing input: blood, either unsorted or a sorted T cell fraction (not recorded which). These TCRs come from a male donor with ankylosing spondylitis.

The genes are TRBV9 and TRBJ2-1; 12 bases agree with TRBD2. CDR1 is SGDLS and CDR2 is YYNGEE in the germline V gene. V shed 0 bases, J shed 4 bases, and the junction held 2 bases outside the gene matches. There are 16 residues in the CDR3. CDR3 amino acids: CASSVAGTSGYNEQFF. The CDR3 DNA follows: TGTGCCAGCAGCGTAGCAGGGACTAGCGGGTACAATGAGCAGTTCTTC.

This clonotype came up many times. The chain links TRBV29-1 to TRBJ1-1; 7 bases agree with TRBD1. The V segment lost 4 bases and the J segment 10 bases; nucleotides outside the gene matches: 12. Germline CDR1 reads SQVTM; CDR2 reads ANQGSEA. There are 13 residues in the CDR3. The CDR3 DNA follows: TGCAGCGTTGCGACCCTCGGGCAGGGGGGAGCTTTCTTT. Translating gives CSVATLGQGGAFF.

The rearrangement links TRBV6-1 to TRBJ2-1; 9 nucleotides match TRBD1. The CDR3 is made up of 14 amino acids. Germline CDR1 MNHNS, CDR2 SASEGT. With 1 base clipped from V and 7 bases from J, the junction kept 2 bases outside the gene matches. The CDR3 coding sequence is TGTGCCAGCAGTGAAGTAGGGACAGGGAATGAGCAGTTCTTC. It yields the protein CASSEVGTGNEQFF.

This clonotype was detected a few times. The chain is built from TRBV28 and TRBJ1-1; D ambiguous. This CDR3 region has 13 residues. V dropped 7 bases and J dropped 10 bases, with 19 bases sitting between them. CDR1 is MDHEN and CDR2 is SYDVKM in the germline V gene. The CDR3 region is CASIGRGLGAAFF. DNA for the CDR3: TGTGCCAGCATAGGTCGCGGGTTGGGAGCAGCTTTCTTT.

The sample holds a few counts of this clonotype. The chain couples TRBV6-2 or TRBV6-3 to TRBJ2-2, with 9 bases fitting TRBD1. The CDR3 contains 15 residues. CDR1 MNHEY and CDR2 SVGEGT come from the germline V gene. The V and J ends lost 6 bases and 5 bases, in that order; junction bases with no gene match: 7. The CDR3 DNA reads TGTGCCAGCAGGGAGGGACAGGGAAGGACCGGGGAGCTGTTTTTT. As protein: CASREGQGRTGELFF.

The J gene is TRBJ1-2, the V gene TRBV5-1; D is undetermined. Between the trimmed V and J ends, which lost 4 bases and 4 bases, there was a span of 11 bases. Germline CDR1 and CDR2: SGHRS and YFSETQ. There are 13 residues in the CDR3. In nucleotides, the CDR3 is TGCGCCAGCAGCCCCGGTGGGGTCTATGGCTACACCTTC. This gives the protein CASSPGGVYGYTF. Full variable domain (outside the CDR3, taken from reference TRBV5-1 and TRBJ1-2): KAGVTQTPRYLIKTRGQQVTLSCSPISGHRSVSWYQQTPGQGLQFLFEYFSETQRNKGNFPGRFSGRQFSNSRSEMNVSTLELGDSALYLCASSPGGVYGYTFGSGTRLTVV.

This clonotype was seen a few times. This chain connects TRBV5-5 to TRBJ2-2; D unresolved. From germline, CDR1 is SGHKS and CDR2 YYEKEE (reference sequence). Trimming removed 0 bases from V and 2 bases from J, with 8 bases in between. The CDR3 is made up of 15 amino acids. CDR3 residues: CASSLVAANTGELFF. CDR3 sequence (DNA): TGTGCCAGCAGCTTGGTGGCAGCCAACACCGGGGAGCTGTTTTTT.

This clonotype was recorded many times. V usage is TRBV5-1 and J usage is TRBJ1-1; D is unclear. The CDR3 length is 14 residues. Germline CDR1 SGHRS, CDR2 YFSETQ. The germline V and J ends were trimmed by 0 bases and 2 bases, with 8 bases remaining between them. Here the CDR3 reads CASSLATANTEAFF. The CDR3 nucleotides are TGCGCCAGCAGCTTGGCAACAGCTAACACTGAAGCTTTCTTT.

The chain employs TRBV2 and TRBJ1-5; TRBD1 aligns across 7 bases. The ends lost 4 bases at V and 4 bases at J; junction bases unmatched: 7. Germline loops: CDR1 SNHLY, CDR2 FYNNEI. CDR3 length: 15 amino acids. Here the CDR3 reads CASSVGQLYNQPQHF. The CDR3 DNA reads TGTGCCAGCAGTGTGGGACAGCTATATAATCAGCCCCAGCATTTT. Supplemented by reference TRBV2 and TRBJ1-5, the full variable domain reads EPEVTQTPSHQVTQMGQEVILRCVPISNHLYFYWYRQILGQKVEFLVSFYNNEISEKSEIFDDQFSVERPDGSNFTLKIRSTKLEDSAMYFCASSVGQLYNQPQHFGDGTRLSIL.

This clonotype was counted only a few times. V usage is TRBV6-1 and J usage is TRBJ2-5, with D possibly TRBD2 on 7 matching bases. The V and J ends lost 6 bases and 3 bases respectively, with 11 bases between them. The CDR3 has 13 residues. From germline, CDR1 is MNHNS and CDR2 SASEGT. The CDR3 region is CASRRGGEETQYF. The CDR3 DNA reads TGTGCCAGCAGGAGAGGGGGGGAAGAGACCCAGTACTTC.

The genes are TRBV28 and TRBJ2-5; D not resolved. Trimming took off 4 bases at V and 4 bases at J, with 13 bases between the two ends. Germline V gene data show CDR1 as MDHEN and CDR2 as SYDVKM. The CDR3 sequence is 14 residues long. The CDR3 reads CASSSAQTGETQYF. CDR3 in DNA: TGTGCCAGCAGTTCGGCCCAGACGGGAGAGACCCAGTACTTC.

This chain uses TRBV7-3 with TRBJ2-6, with a possible D match to TRBD1 (5 bases). This CDR3 has 15 amino acids. V gave up 5 bases and J gave up 2 bases, with 10 bases separating them. CDR1 and CDR2 from the germline V gene are SGHTA and FQGTGA. In nucleotides, the CDR3 is TGTGCCAGCAGCAAGGGGATTCCTGGGGCCAACGTCCTGACTTTC. It encodes CASSKGIPGANVLTF.

This clonotype was observed a handful of times. The chain couples TRBV20-1 to TRBJ2-5; possible D gene TRBD2, 6 bases. There are 17 residues in the CDR3. CDR1 is DFQATT and CDR2 is SNEGSKA in the germline V gene (reference sequence). The V and J ends lost 5 bases and 2 bases respectively, with 24 bases between them. DNA for the CDR3: TGCAGTGCTGCCCCCCGGGGGTGGCGAGTGGGGCAAGAGACCCAGTACTTC. Encoded protein: CSAAPRGWRVGQETQYF.

Only a few counts were recorded for this clonotype. This rearrangement joins TRBV18 to TRBJ2-5, with a possible D match to TRBD2 (6 bases). There are 13 residues in the CDR3. V shed 1 base and J shed 5 bases, with 8 bases lying between them. Per germline, CDR1 KGHSH and CDR2 LQKENI. CDR3 nucleotides: TGTGCCAGCTCACCACGGCTAGCGGAGACCCAGTACTTC. Protein sequence: CASSPRLAETQYF.

This clonotype appeared a few times. The chain is built from TRBV20-1 and TRBJ1-6, with 8 positions matching TRBD1. CDR1 is DFQATT, CDR2 SNEGSKA, per germline (reference sequence). With V trimmed by 5 bases and J by 5 bases, 8 bases remained unmatched. The CDR3 has 15 residues. In DNA, the CDR3 is TGCAGTGCTCATCGAGGACAGGGCCATAATTCACCCCTCCACTTT. Its protein is CSAHRGQGHNSPLHF.

This clonotype was seen a handful of times. The J gene is TRBJ2-3, the V gene TRBV11-2; TRBD2 is a possible D gene (6 bases). The V end lost 3 bases, the J end lost 4 bases, and 11 bases lay between the germline ends. This CDR3 comprises 14 residues. Germline loops: CDR1 SGHAT, CDR2 FQNNGV. For the CDR3, the DNA is TGTGCCAGCAGCTTCGGGGGAGTAGCAGATACGCAGTATTTT. The encoded protein is CASSFGGVADTQYF.

The chain joins TRBV12-3 or TRBV12-4 to TRBJ2-1; 10 bases are a match to TRBD1. The CDR3 contains 14 residues. The V gene end was trimmed by 6 bases and the J gene end by 6 bases; junction bases not matched to a gene: 5. Here the CDR3 reads CASRARDRGNEQFF. The CDR3 DNA is TGTGCCAGCAGGGCCCGGGACAGGGGCAATGAGCAGTTCTTC.

The rearrangement uses TRBV7-2 and TRBJ2-1; TRBD2 agrees at 9 bases. V lost 5 bases, J lost 5 bases, and 7 bases stayed unmatched. The CDR3 spans 15 residues. Per germline, CDR1 SGHTA and CDR2 FQGNSA. CDR3: CASSLLAGNNNEQFF. CDR3 coding DNA: TGTGCCAGCAGCCTCCTAGCGGGAAATAACAATGAGCAGTTCTTC.

This clonotype has more than one count but fewer than ten. V gene TRBV3-1 combines with J gene TRBJ1-2; weak D call: TRBD1 (6 bases). Germline V gene data show CDR1 as LGHDT and CDR2 as YNNKEL (reference sequence). This CDR3 is built from 16 residues. Trimming removed 0 bases at V and 5 bases at J, with 16 bases between. The CDR3 DNA reads TGTGCCAGCAGCCAAGAGGTCCCAGGGGCAAATTATGGCTACACCTTC. Amino acid sequence: CASSQEVPGANYGYTF.

This clonotype was seen more than once but under ten times. This rearrangement joins TRBV20-1 to TRBJ2-7, with 7 bases aligning to TRBD2. Germline V gives CDR1 DFQATT, CDR2 SNEGSKA (reference sequence). The CDR3 is 16 amino acids. Losses at the gene ends were 2 bases for V and 3 bases for J; bases not matched to a gene: 13. Here the CDR3 reads CSARSSGASGYYEQYF. CDR3 sequence (DNA): TGCAGTGCTAGATCATCCGGGGCTAGCGGTTACTACGAGCAGTACTTC.

The rearrangement uses TRBV5-6 and TRBJ1-1; 10 bases fit TRBD1. V gave up 4 bases and J gave up 4 bases; unmatched junction bases: 10. The CDR3 runs 16 residues. The germline gives CDR1 SGHDT, CDR2 YYEEEE. This CDR3 is CASSADRGREGTEAFF. CDR3 nucleotide sequence: TGTGCCAGCAGCGCCGACAGGGGGCGGGAGGGCACTGAAGCTTTCTTT.

This clonotype was observed a few times. The chain has TRBV7-4 and TRBJ2-1, with D possibly matching TRBD2 (5 bases). The germline V and J ends were trimmed by 0 bases and 0 bases, with 9 bases remaining between them. CDR1 and CDR2 from the germline V gene are SGHVT and SQSDAQ. The CDR3 is 16 residues long. The CDR3 spells CASSLAEGFSYNEQFF. For the CDR3, the DNA is TGTGCCAGCAGCTTAGCAGAGGGCTTCTCCTACAATGAGCAGTTCTTC.

The V and J genes are TRBV5-1 and TRBJ1-5; 9 nucleotides line up with TRBD1. CDR1 and CDR2 from the germline V gene are SGHRS and YFSETQ. CDR3 length: 15 amino acids. The V segment lost 4 bases and the J segment 6 bases; nucleotides outside the gene matches: 8. As DNA, the CDR3 is TGCGCCAGCAGCCCCGGGACAGGGAATGTTCAGCCCCAGCATTTT. Its protein product is CASSPGTGNVQPQHF. The whole variable domain, remainder taken from reference TRBV5-1 and TRBJ1-5, is KAGVTQTPRYLIKTRGQQVTLSCSPISGHRSVSWYQQTPGQGLQFLFEYFSETQRNKGNFPGRFSGRQFSNSRSEMNVSTLELGDSALYLCASSPGTGNVQPQHFGDGTRLSIL.

V gene TRBV10-2 combines with J gene TRBJ1-1; unclear D gene. Germline values: CDR1 WSHSY, CDR2 SAAADI. The CDR3 sequence is 13 residues long. Between the trimmed V and J ends, which lost 7 bases and 1 base, there was a span of 10 bases. The CDR3 nucleotides are TGCGCCAGCACCGGACGGCAGAACACTGAAGCTTTCTTT. This translates into CASTGRQNTEAFF.